This T cell receptor beta chain was recovered during a study of blood T cell repertoires in COVID-19. Study overall: Samples representing acute and convalescent COVID-19 were sourced from the United States, Italy and Spain. The cDNA or gDNA used as material had been derived from T cells, B-cell-depleted T cells, or PBMCs.

Germline assignment: CDR1 LGHNA and CDR2 YSLEER. The CDR3 consists of 14 residues. V shed 4 bases and J shed 4 bases, with 14 bases lying between them. Repertoires were generated with immunoSEQ multiplex PCR, while TCRdb's copy carries only in-frame clones and drops some. There are roughly 160,000 clones in the sample; around 90% occur only once, and around 4.8% lies in the top ten. The chain has TRBV4-3 and TRBJ2-7, with a possible D match to TRBD1 (5 bases). Sequencing used peripheral blood. The receptor was derived from a man aged 18 to 30 with COVID-19, enrolled during active disease. The CDR3 is CASSLRTGPYEQYF. CDR3 sequence (DNA): TGCGCCAGCAGCCTCAGAACAGGCCCTTACGAGCAGTACTTC.